Presented here are 26 T cell receptor beta chains from one specimen sequenced in a study of CD8 T cells in Susac syndrome. An amount of RNA that ranged from about 0.45 to 1 ug was reverse transcribed with random hexamers. TCRdb reprocessed the immunoSEQ multiplex PCR reads via MiXCR and lists one record per CDR3 protein. The data show over 95,000 distinct CDR3 sequences, nearly 95% seen once. Sequencing input: CD4+ T cells from PBMCs. Receptors originate from a human donor in good health.

The genes are TRBV5-1 and TRBJ1-1; D may be TRBD1 (5 bases). The CDR3 spans 13 residues. Germline V gene lookup returns CDR1 SGHRS and CDR2 YFSETQ. V lost 4 bases and J lost 7, with 14 bases in between. In nucleotides, the CDR3 is TGCGCCAGCAGCCTCGACAGATTCGATGAAGCTTTCTTT. The encoded protein is CASSLDRFDEAFF.

The rearrangement joins TRBV7-3 to TRBJ1-1; D is uncertain. V was shortened by 4 bases and J by 4 bases, with 10 bases between the two germline ends. The CDR3 contains 13 residues. Germline V gives CDR1 SGHTA, CDR2 FQGTGA. The DNA of the CDR3 is TGTGCCAGCAGCTCCGGACCGTCCACTGAAGCTTTCTTT. Protein product: CASSSGPSTEAFF.

This chain links TRBV12-3 or TRBV12-4 with TRBJ2-1; TRBD2 might be the D (6 bases). The CDR3 runs 14 residues. Trimming pared 3 bases from V and 7 bases from J, leaving 13 bases between. The CDR3 DNA follows: TGTGCCAGCAGTTTGGGGCCCGGGGGAAATGAGCAGTTCTTC. Its translation: CASSLGPGGNEQFF.

The V gene is TRBV5-1, the J gene TRBJ2-5; no clear D. The CDR3 spans 15 residues. V dropped 5 bases and J dropped 5 bases, with 19 bases sitting between them. Germline V lookup: CDR1 SGHRS, CDR2 YFSETQ. The CDR3 sequence: CASRRLARRRETQYF. The CDR3 DNA is TGCGCCAGCAGACGGCTTGCTCGGCGCAGGGAGACCCAGTACTTC. Filled out from reference TRBV5-1 and TRBJ2-5, the complete variable domain reads KAGVTQTPRYLIKTRGQQVTLSCSPISGHRSVSWYQQTPGQGLQFLFEYFSETQRNKGNFPGRFSGRQFSNSRSEMNVSTLELGDSALYLCASRRLARRRETQYFGPGTRLLVL.

The chain employs TRBV12-3 or TRBV12-4 and TRBJ1-4; D ambiguous. V was pared by 6 bases and J by 5 bases, with 4 bases between. There are 11 residues in the CDR3. The CDR3 nucleotides are TGTGCCAGCAGGACGAATGAAAAACTGTTTTTT. It specifies CASRTNEKLFF.

The rearrangement joins TRBV10-3 to TRBJ2-3; 7 positions agree with TRBD1. CDR3 length equals 17 residues. From germline, CDR1 is ENHRY and CDR2 SYGVKD. Germline trimming cut 4 bases from V and 0 bases from J; bases unmatched to any gene: 10. This CDR3 reads CAISVPWTGSSTDTQYF. The DNA of the CDR3 is TGTGCCATCAGTGTCCCTTGGACAGGTTCTAGCACAGATACGCAGTATTTT.

A single count supports this clonotype. The rearrangement joins TRBV10-2 to TRBJ2-4; D is perhaps TRBD1 or TRBD2 (5 bases each). Germline CDR1 is WSHSY and CDR2 is SAAADI. CDR3 length equals 15 residues. V was pared by 2 bases and J by 0 bases, with 8 bases between. CDR3 DNA sequence: TGCGCCAGCAGTGAGCCAGGGAGAGCCAAAAACATTCAGTACTTC. Translated, it gives CASSEPGRAKNIQYF.

V is TRBV25-1 and J is TRBJ2-7, with 9 nucleotides matching TRBD1. The CDR3 contains 15 residues. V lost 2 bases to trimming and J lost 4 bases; unmatched junction nucleotides: 6. Germline V lookup: CDR1 MGHDK, CDR2 SYGVNS. The chain's CDR3 is CASSEGTGWGYEQYF. CDR3 in DNA: TGTGCCAGCAGTGAAGGGACAGGGTGGGGATACGAGCAGTACTTC.

The chain has TRBV20-1 and TRBJ2-2, with 7 bases aligning to TRBD1. V lost 5 bases and J lost 1; bases outside the gene matches: 1. CDR1 is DFQATT and CDR2 is SNEGSKA in the germline V gene (reference sequence). The CDR3 runs 13 residues. As DNA, the CDR3 is TGCAGTGCTTGGACAGGGAACACCGGGGAGCTGTTTTTT. Its translation: CSAWTGNTGELFF.

The chain combines TRBV11-2 with TRBJ2-2, with 10 bases aligning to TRBD2. The V segment lost 5 bases and the J segment 5 bases; nucleotides outside the gene matches: 14. CDR3 length: 18 amino acids. The V gene's germline CDR1 is SGHAT and CDR2 FQNNGV. Here the CDR3 reads CASSKNLLAGNGTGELFF. The CDR3 coding sequence is TGTGCCAGCAGCAAAAATCTACTAGCGGGAAATGGAACCGGGGAGCTGTTTTTT. Variable domain in full (rest from reference TRBV11-2 and TRBJ2-2): EAGVAQSPRYKIIEKRQSVAFWCNPISGHATLYWYQQILGQGPKLLIQFQNNGVVDDSQLPKDRFSAERLKGVDSTLKIQPAKLEDSAVYLCASSKNLLAGNGTGELFFGEGSRLTVL.

The gene calls are TRBV29-1 and TRBJ1-5; maybe TRBD1 (6 bases). The length of the CDR3 is 14 residues. Trimming took 5 bases from V and 7 from J, leaving 18 bases between them. Germline loops: CDR1 SQVTM, CDR2 ANQGSEA. The CDR3 reads CSVSPGVSRQPQHF. The CDR3 bases are TGCAGCGTTTCTCCAGGGGTCAGCAGGCAGCCCCAGCATTTT.

This rearrangement joins TRBV12-2 to TRBJ2-7; the table names TRBD2, a call not compared with the DNA. TRBV12-2 is shown as a pseudogene. The CDR3 contains 15 residues. CDR3 DNA sequence: TGTGCAAGTCGCCCGGGGACTAGCGAAACCTACGAGCAGTACTTC. This gives the protein CASRPGTSETYEQYF.

The genes are TRBV5-1 and TRBJ2-7; 10 bases line up with TRBD2. This CDR3 is 15 amino acids long. V was pared by 0 bases and J by 4 bases, with 4 bases of the junction left unmatched. CDR1 is SGHRS, CDR2 YFSETQ, per germline. CDR3 DNA sequence: TGCGCCAGCAGCTTGGATTGGACTAGCGGATACGAGCAGTACTTC. Protein sequence: CASSLDWTSGYEQYF.

The sample holds one count of this clonotype. The chain is built from TRBV19 and TRBJ2-7; TRBD1 matches 7 bases. CDR3 length: 15 residues. Per germline, CDR1 LNHDA and CDR2 SQIVND (reference sequence). J gave up 3 bases and V 4 bases, and 9 bases lay outside the gene matches. CDR3 in amino acids: CASSTSQTGYYEQYF. CDR3 in DNA: TGTGCCAGTAGTACGAGTCAGACAGGGTACTACGAGCAGTACTTC. Together with reference TRBV19 and TRBJ2-7, the CDR3 gives the full variable domain: DGGITQSPKYLFRKEGQNVTLSCEQNLNHDAMYWYRQDPGQGLRLIYYSQIVNDFQKGDIAEGYSVSREKKESFPLTVTSAQKNPTAFYLCASSTSQTGYYEQYFGPGTRLTVT.

The chain recombines TRBV5-1 with TRBJ2-3, with a weak D call TRBD2 (6 bases). Trimming stripped 1 base from V and 2 bases from J, with 14 bases between. The CDR3 contains 16 residues. CDR1 and CDR2 (germline): SGHRS, YFSETQ. The CDR3 here is CASSLRPGLITDTQYF. CDR3 coding DNA: TGCGCCAGCAGCTTGCGTCCGGGACTCATCACAGATACGCAGTATTTT.

J is TRBJ2-7 and V is TRBV6-6; D is unresolved. This CDR3 has 13 amino acids. Looked up from germline, CDR1 is MNHNY and CDR2 is SVGAGI (reference sequence). Trimming took 4 bases from V and 5 from J, leaving 12 bases between them. The CDR3 spells CASSSTRENEQYF. CDR3 nucleotide sequence: TGTGCCAGCAGTTCGACACGTGAAAACGAGCAGTACTTC.

V is TRBV6-2 or TRBV6-3 and J is TRBJ1-1; tentatively, D is TRBD1 (6 bases). This CDR3 is built from 13 residues. Trimming shortened V by 4 bases and J by 3 bases, and 9 bases separated the two germline ends. Germline CDR1 and CDR2: MNHEY and SVGEGT. CDR3 sequence (DNA): TGTGCCAGCAGTTCTACAGGGTACACTGAAGCTTTCTTT. The encoded protein is CASSSTGYTEAFF.

The J gene is TRBJ2-7, the V gene TRBV3-1; 14 bases are shared with TRBD2. The trim removed 2 bases at V and 7 bases at J, leaving 7 bases unmatched. The germline gives CDR1 LGHDT, CDR2 YNNKEL (reference sequence). The CDR3 spans 16 residues. CDR3 amino acids: CASSQLGTSGSGEQYF. DNA of the CDR3: TGTGCCAGCAGCCAACTCGGGACTAGCGGGAGCGGTGAGCAGTACTTC.

The V and J genes are TRBV19 and TRBJ1-1, with TRBD1 matching over 8 bases. This CDR3 spans 13 amino acids. The trim removed 2 bases at V and 10 bases at J, leaving 6 bases unmatched. Germline assignment: CDR1 LNHDA and CDR2 SQIVND (reference sequence). CDR3 bases: TGTGCCAGTAGTATATCCGCCACAGGGGGAGCTTTCTTT. Translated, it gives CASSISATGGAFF.

This clonotype was seen only once. The rearrangement links TRBV20-1 to TRBJ1-6; TRBD1 is a possible D gene (5 bases). This CDR3 is built from 15 residues. Trimming took 0 bases from V and 8 from J, leaving 14 bases between them. CDR1 and CDR2 (germline): DFQATT, SNEGSKA (reference sequence). CDR3 nucleotides: TGCAGTGCTAGAGATGGGGCCCGAGGGGATTCACCCCTCCACTTT. Its translation is CSARDGARGDSPLHF.

This sequence joins TRBV14 and TRBJ1-1; D unresolved. Per germline, CDR1 SGHDN and CDR2 FVKESK. CDR3 size: 15 residues. V was shortened by 4 bases and J by 3 bases, with 15 bases between the two germline ends. CDR3 amino acids: CASSLRTGRDTEAFF. The CDR3 DNA is TGTGCCAGCAGCCTCCGAACCGGACGGGACACTGAAGCTTTCTTT.

The rearrangement uses TRBV7-2 and TRBJ1-2; D call uncertain. The ends were cut back, 4 bases at V and 8 bases at J, with 11 bases in the middle. In germline, CDR1 is SGHTA, CDR2 FQGNSA. The CDR3 covers 12 residues. The CDR3 reads CASSSTQWGYTF. DNA of the CDR3: TGTGCCAGCAGCTCGACCCAGTGGGGCTACACCTTC.

The chain joins TRBV29-1 to TRBJ1-2, with 7 bases aligning to TRBD1. Germline V CDR1 and CDR2: SQVTM, ANQGSEA. V was pared by 7 bases and J by 0 bases, with 11 bases of the junction left unmatched. The CDR3 is made up of 15 amino acids. The CDR3 nucleotides read TGCAGCGCAGGAACAGGGGTACCGACTAACTATGGCTACACCTTC. Encoded protein: CSAGTGVPTNYGYTF. The full variable domain, its missing parts supplied by reference TRBV29-1 and TRBJ1-2, is SAVISQKPSRDICQRGTSLTIQCQVDSQVTMMFWYRQQPGQSLTLIATANQGSEATYESGFVIDKFPISRPNLTFSTLTVSNMSPEDSSIYLCSAGTGVPTNYGYTFGSGTRLTVV.

The V call is TRBV6-2 or TRBV6-3, the J call TRBJ2-3, with TRBD1 as a possible D gene (5 bases). Germline V gene data show CDR1 as MNHEY and CDR2 as SVGEGT. The CDR3 covers 11 residues. V was trimmed by 7 bases and J by 10 bases, leaving 12 bases between them. The chain's CDR3 is CASTHVGAQYF. CDR3 in DNA: TGTGCCAGCACCCATGTAGGGGCGCAGTATTTT.

V and J are TRBV20-1 and TRBJ1-5; TRBD1 matches at 7 bases. CDR3 length equals 14 residues. V shed 6 bases, J shed 0 bases, and the junction held 5 bases outside the gene matches. Germline V gives CDR1 DFQATT, CDR2 SNEGSKA (reference sequence). The CDR3: CSALGQDSNQPQHF. CDR3 bases: TGCAGTGCCCTTGGACAGGATAGCAATCAGCCCCAGCATTTT.

V gene TRBV3-1 combines with J gene TRBJ2-5, with 7 bases matching TRBD1. Trimming took 0 bases from V and 4 from J; bases not matched to a gene: 8. The CDR3 is 16 residues long. The germline gives CDR1 LGHDT, CDR2 YNNKEL (reference sequence). The CDR3 sequence is CASSQDPLQGRETQYF. In DNA form, the CDR3 reads TGTGCCAGCAGCCAAGATCCCTTACAGGGGCGAGAGACCCAGTACTTC.